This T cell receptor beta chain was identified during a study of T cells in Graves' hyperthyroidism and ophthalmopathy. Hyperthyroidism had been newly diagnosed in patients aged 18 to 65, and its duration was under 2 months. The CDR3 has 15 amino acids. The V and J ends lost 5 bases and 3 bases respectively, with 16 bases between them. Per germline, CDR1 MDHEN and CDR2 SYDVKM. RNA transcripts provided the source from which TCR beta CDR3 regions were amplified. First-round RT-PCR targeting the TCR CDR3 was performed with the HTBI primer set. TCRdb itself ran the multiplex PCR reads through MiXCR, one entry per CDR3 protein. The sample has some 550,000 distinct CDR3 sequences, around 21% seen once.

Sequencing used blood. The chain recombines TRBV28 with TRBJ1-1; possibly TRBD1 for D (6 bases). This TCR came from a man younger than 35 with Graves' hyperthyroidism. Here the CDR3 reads CASSPGHLGDTEAFF. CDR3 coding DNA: TGTGCCAGCAGTCCGGGACACCTGGGGGACACTGAAGCTTTCTTT.